A selection of T cell receptor beta chains follows, all from one sample in a study of T cell changes during pregnancy in multiple sclerosis. Assay used: immunoSEQ multiplex PCR; TCRdb lists only in-frame clones, some missing. This table holds about 38,000 clones, around 92% found once. The material was CD8+ T cells from peripheral blood mononuclear cells, obtained in the second trimester of pregnancy. Source of these receptors: a female donor with multiple sclerosis, enrolled in a pregnancy study. The CDR3 runs from the conserved cysteine through the conserved F or W. The D gene is left open where the match is weak. Clone size, where shown, is once, few, many, or a class for clones that have expanded.

TRBJ2-7 . TRBV4-1 . TGCGCCAGCAGCCAGGGGGCGCCCGACAACTCCTACGAGCAGTACTTC CASSQGAPDNSYEQYF
TRBJ2-5 . TRBV6-6 . TGTGCCAGCAGTTACACGGACTTTCAAGAGACCCAGTACTTC CASSYTDFQETQYF
TRBJ2-3 TRBD2 TRBV6-1 . TGTGCCGGTTCGACTAGCGGGTATACAGATACGCAGTATTTT CAGSTSGYTDTQYF
TRBJ2-2 TRBD1 TRBV9 . TGTGCCAGCAGCGCCGGACAGGGGATGTCCGGGGAGCTGTTTTTT CASSAGQGMSGELFF
TRBJ1-1 . TRBV19 . TGTGCCATCAAGGGTGGGGCGTATAACACTGAAGCTTTCTTT CAIKGGAYNTEAFF
TRBJ2-7 . TRBV19 . TGTGCCAGTAGTAACGACGGGGGTCCAGTCTACGAGCAGTACTTC CASSNDGGPVYEQYF
TRBJ1-6 . TRBV10-3 . TGTGCCATCAGTTCGAGGGCCTATAATTCACCCCTCCACTTT CAISSRAYNSPLHF
TRBJ2-3 . TRBV4-2 . TGTGCCAGCAGCCAAACCGGAAGCGGGTTTAGCACAGATACGCAGTATTTT CASSQTGSGFSTDTQYF
TRBJ1-2 . TRBV5-4 few TGTGCCAGCAGCTCGCTGGGAGGGACCTACTATGGCTACACCTTC CASSSLGGTYYGYTF
TRBJ1-2 TRBD1 TRBV9 once TGTGCCAGCAGCCCCCACATTATGACAGGGGCCAACTGGGGCGGCTACACCTTC CASSPHIMTGANWGGYTF
TRBJ2-1 . TRBV14 . TGTGCCAGCAGCCAAGATGGGGGACTGGGGCTGAGTGAGCAGTTCTTC CASSQDGGLGLSEQFF
TRBJ2-7 . TRBV7-9 . TGTGCCAGCAGCTCTGTGGACAGAAGACCCTACGAGCAGTACTTC CASSSVDRRPYEQYF
TRBJ1-2 TRBD1 TRBV5-6 . TGTGCCAGCAGCTTGGTGGCACAGGGGGCGAACTATGGCTACACCTTC CASSLVAQGANYGYTF
TRBJ2-2 . TRBV7-8 once TGTGCCAGCAGCCCCCGAGCGATCACCGGGGAGCTGTTTTTT CASSPRAITGELFF
TRBJ1-1 TRBD1 TRBV4-3 . TGCGCCAGCAGCCAGAGGACAGGGGGAGACACTGAAGCTTTCTTT CASSQRTGGDTEAFF
TRBJ1-3 . TRBV14 . TGTGCCAGCAGCCAAGAGCGTCGGCAGGGATATGGAAACACCATATATTTT CASSQERRQGYGNTIYF
TRBJ2-5 . TRBV9 . TGTGCCAGCAGCACGGGGGGCCTGGAGACCCAGTACTTC CASSTGGLETQYF
TRBJ2-1 . TRBV27 . TGTGCCAGCAGTTTTTTGCTAGGGGCGGACAATGAGCAGTTCTTC CASSFLLGADNEQFF
TRBJ1-1 . TRBV27 . TGTGCCAGCAGGCCTGCCAGATTGAACACTGAAGCTTTCTTT CASRPARLNTEAFF
TRBJ2-7 TRBD2 TRBV27 . TGTGCCAGCAGTTTTACTAGCGGCCTCTACGAGCAGTACTTC CASSFTSGLYEQYF
TRBJ1-6 . TRBV5-1 . TGCGCCAGCAGCGGCGGACGCGGGCTTTATAATTCACCCCTCCACTTT CASSGGRGLYNSPLHF
TRBJ2-7 . TRBV11-1 once TGTGCCAGCAGCCCCACCACAGCAACCCCCCGTTACGAGCAGTACTTC CASSPTTATPRYEQYF
TRBJ2-1 . TRBV10-1 . TGCGCCAGCAGTTTTAACAATGAGCAGTTCTTC CASSFNNEQFF
TRBJ1-5 . TRBV30 . TGTGCCTGGAGTTCTCAAGGGGACATCTGGGCTACTCATCAGCCCCAGCATTTT CAWSSQGDIWATHQPQHF
TRBJ2-7 . TRBV27 . TGTGCCAGCATTCGGGGCTACGAGCAGTACTTC CASIRGYEQYF
TRBJ1-2 . TRBV19 few TGTGCCAGTAGCCCGGCGGTCAGGGGTGACTATGATGGCTACACCTTC CASSPAVRGDYDGYTF
TRBJ1-2 . TRBV15 . TGTGCCACCAGCAGAGGCGGCAGCAATCTATATGGCTACACCTTC CATSRGGSNLYGYTF
TRBJ2-7 . TRBV30 once TGTGCCTGGAGTGATAGCAGCTCCTACGAGCAGTACTTC CAWSDSSSYEQYF
TRBJ2-2 TRBD2 TRBV18 once TGTGCCAGCTTAAGACTAGCGGTATTCACCGGGGAGCTGTTTTTT CASLRLAVFTGELFF
TRBJ1-1 TRBD1 TRBV20-1 . TGCAGTGCCCATGGACAGGCTGAAGCTTTCTTT CSAHGQAEAFF
TRBJ1-1 . TRBV14 . TGTGCCAGCAGCCAAGAGTCAGGGTGGGACACTGAAGCTTTCTTT CASSQESGWDTEAFF
TRBJ1-1 . TRBV5-1 . TGCGCCAGCAGCTTCAGACAGGAGTTGGACACTGAAGCTTTCTTT CASSFRQELDTEAFF
TRBJ2-3 . TRBV11-2 . TGTGCCAGCAGCTTAACGACTTCAGATACGCAGTATTTT CASSLTTSDTQYF
TRBJ1-5 . TRBV27 . TGTGCCAGCACCTCACAGCGCGGGGTTGAGCCCCAGCATTTT CASTSQRGVEPQHF
TRBJ1-1 . TRBV7-8 . TGTGCCAGCAGCTTAGCATCGTATGGTTCGGCAGGGGACCCGAACACTGAAGCTTTCTTT CASSLASYGSAGDPNTEAFF
TRBJ1-2 TRBD1 TRBV2 . TGTGCCAGCAGTGAACAAACAGGGGGCGAAGGCTACACCTTC CASSEQTGGEGYTF
TRBJ2-7 TRBD1 TRBV6-1 . TGTGCCAGCAGGGACAGGACCTACGAGCAGTACTTC CASRDRTYEQYF
TRBJ2-1 TRBD1 TRBV7-6 . TGTGCCAGCAGCCCCGGGACAGGGGTCAACAATGAGCAGTTCTTC CASSPGTGVNNEQFF
TRBJ2-3 TRBD2 TRBV30 . TGTGCCTGGAGCCTAGCGGGGGCTGCATACACAGATACGCAGTATTTT CAWSLAGAAYTDTQYF
TRBJ2-7 TRBD1 TRBV27 . TGTGCCAGCAGTTTCGACAGGGGTTCCGAGCAGTACTTC CASSFDRGSEQYF
TRBJ1-5 . TRBV28 . TGTGCCAGCAAAGGAGGGGACCTCAATCAGCCCCAGCATTTT CASKGGDLNQPQHF
TRBJ2-7 TRBD1 TRBV5-6 . TGTGCCAGCAGCTCGGTACAGGGGAGACACTACGAGCAGTACTTC CASSSVQGRHYEQYF
TRBJ2-5 TRBD2 TRBV9 . TGTGCCAGCAGCGTAGGACTAGCGGGAGAAGGAAAGACCCAGTACTTC CASSVGLAGEGKTQYF
TRBJ2-3 TRBD2 TRBV9 . TGTGCCAGCAGCCCCCGGGTAGCGGGAACAGATACGCAGTATTTT CASSPRVAGTDTQYF
TRBJ1-4 . TRBV2 . TGTGCCAGCAGCGTTACAACAGGGTTACCACTGTTTTTT CASSVTTGLPLFF
TRBJ1-2 . TRBV11-2 . TGTGCCAGCAGCTTAGAGTCCCGGTCAGGGAACTATGGCTACACCTTC CASSLESRSGNYGYTF